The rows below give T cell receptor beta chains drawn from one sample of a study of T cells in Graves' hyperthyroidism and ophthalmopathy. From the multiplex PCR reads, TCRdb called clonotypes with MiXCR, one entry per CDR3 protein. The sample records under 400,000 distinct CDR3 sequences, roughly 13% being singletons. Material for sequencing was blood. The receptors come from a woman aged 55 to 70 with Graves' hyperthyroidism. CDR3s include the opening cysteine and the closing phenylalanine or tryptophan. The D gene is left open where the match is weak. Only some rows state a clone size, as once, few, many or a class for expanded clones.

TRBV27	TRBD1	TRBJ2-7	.	CASSGDRLYEQYF	TGTGCCAGCAGTGGGGACAGGCTCTACGAGCAGTACTTC
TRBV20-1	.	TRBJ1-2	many	CSARVIYGYTF	TGCAGTGCTAGAGTAATCTATGGCTACACCTTC
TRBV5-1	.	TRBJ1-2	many	CASSLFTGNYGYTF	TGCGCCAGCAGCTTGTTTACGGGGAACTATGGCTACACCTTC
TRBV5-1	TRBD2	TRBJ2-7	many	CASSLRTSGAYEQYF	TGCGCCAGCAGCTTGCGGACTAGCGGGGCCTACGAGCAGTACTTC
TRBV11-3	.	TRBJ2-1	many	CASRGIRESVDNEQFF	TGTGCCAGCAGGGGCATCAGGGAGTCGGTGGACAATGAGCAGTTCTTC
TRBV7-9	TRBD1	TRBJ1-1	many	CASTSLGTANTEAFF	TGTGCCAGCACTTCACTCGGGACAGCGAACACTGAAGCTTTCTTT
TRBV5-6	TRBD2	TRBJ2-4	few	CASSSSRGTSGRENIQYF	TGTGCCAGCAGCTCCTCCCGAGGGACTAGCGGGAGGGAAAACATTCAGTACTTC
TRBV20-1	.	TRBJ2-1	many	CSARDLGRGHNEQFF	TGCAGTGCTAGAGATTTGGGTAGGGGACACAATGAGCAGTTCTTC
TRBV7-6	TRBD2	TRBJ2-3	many	CASRRAGEPVDTQYF	TGTGCCAGCCGGCGAGCGGGAGAGCCGGTGGATACGCAGTATTTT
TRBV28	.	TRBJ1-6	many	CASSRGDPGSYNSPLHF	TGTGCCAGCAGTCGAGGGGACCCCGGCTCCTATAATTCACCCCTCCACTTT
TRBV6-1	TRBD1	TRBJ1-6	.	CASRDRAANSPLHF	TGTGCCAGCAGGGACAGGGCGGCGAATTCACCCCTCCACTTT
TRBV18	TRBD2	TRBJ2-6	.	CASSRGGAGANVLTF	TGTGCCAGCTCACGCGGGGGAGCTGGGGCCAACGTCCTGACTTTC
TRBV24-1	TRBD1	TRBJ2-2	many	CATSVNRGNTGELFF	TGTGCCACCAGTGTCAACAGGGGAAACACCGGGGAGCTGTTTTTT
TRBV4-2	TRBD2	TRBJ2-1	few	CASSQARSERDFRFAEQFF	TGTGCCAGCAGCCAAGCGAGATCCGAGCGGGACTTCAGGTTTGCTGAGCAGTTCTTC